This TCR beta chain is from a study of memory CD4+ T cells and cytomegalovirus serostatus. Study-level results: Of 150 to 200 reported CMV TCRbeta sequences, around 63 were found in memory CD4+ repertoires. The CMV-associated TCR signature appears largely within the CD4+ memory repertoire.

Turning to this clone: Its antigen remains unknown.

This CDR3 contains 14 residues. V lost 4 bases and J 2 bases, leaving 10 bases between the germline ends. Germline assignment: CDR1 SGHDN and CDR2 FVKESK. The authors' processing: After removing out-of-frame reads, around 2,100,000 distinct TCRbeta sequences remained. The method was immunoSEQ multiplex PCR; TCRdb's version includes in-frame clones alone and lacks a portion of them. That table is the source of V, J and clone size, and D and trimming were worked out from the DNA. The data hold around 40,000 clones, with around 84% observed a single time. Single viable CD3+CD4+CD8-CD45RO+ cells were sorted as the memory CD4+ T cells. CMV serostatus came from serum IgG against pp150, pp28, p38, p52.

The TCR sequence derives from an adult in good health and CMV-seronegative. Sequencing used memory CD4+ T cells from blood. V usage is TRBV14 and J usage is TRBJ2-3; D is possibly TRBD1 (6 bases). The CDR3 DNA sequence: TGTGCCAGCAGCCGGACAGTCCTCACAGATACGCAGTATTTT. It is translated as CASSRTVLTDTQYF.